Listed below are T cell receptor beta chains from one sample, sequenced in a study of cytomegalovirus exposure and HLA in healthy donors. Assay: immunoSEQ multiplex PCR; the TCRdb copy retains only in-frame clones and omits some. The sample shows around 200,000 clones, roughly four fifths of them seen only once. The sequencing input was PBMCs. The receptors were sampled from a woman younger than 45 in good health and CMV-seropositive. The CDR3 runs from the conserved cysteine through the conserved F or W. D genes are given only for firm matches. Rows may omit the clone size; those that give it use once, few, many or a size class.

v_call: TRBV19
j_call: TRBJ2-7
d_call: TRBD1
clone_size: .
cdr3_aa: CASSKSGQSYEQYF
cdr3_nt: TGTGCCAGTAGTAAGTCGGGACAGAGCTACGAGCAGTACTTC

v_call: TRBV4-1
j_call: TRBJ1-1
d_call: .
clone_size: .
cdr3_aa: CASSQGTGINTEAFF
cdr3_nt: TGCGCCAGCAGCCAGGGTACAGGGATAAACACTGAAGCTTTCTTT

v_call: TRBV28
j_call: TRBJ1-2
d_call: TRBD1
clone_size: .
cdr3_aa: CASSSDREYGYTF
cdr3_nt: TGTGCCAGCAGTTCGGACAGGGAGTATGGCTACACCTTC

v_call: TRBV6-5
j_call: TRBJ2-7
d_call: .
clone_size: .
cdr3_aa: CASTWDFSSYEQYF
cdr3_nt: TGTGCCAGCACCTGGGACTTTAGCTCCTACGAGCAGTACTTC

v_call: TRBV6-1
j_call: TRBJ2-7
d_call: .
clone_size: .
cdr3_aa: CASSEATVPYEQYF
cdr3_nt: TGTGCCAGCAGTGAGGCCACAGTTCCCTACGAGCAGTACTTC

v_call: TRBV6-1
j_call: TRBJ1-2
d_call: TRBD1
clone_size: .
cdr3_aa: CASKEGAQDGYTF
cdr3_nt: TGTGCCAGCAAAGAGGGGGCGCAAGATGGCTACACCTTC

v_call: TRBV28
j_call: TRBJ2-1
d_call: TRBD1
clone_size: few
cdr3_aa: CASMDRELNEQFF
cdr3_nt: TGTGCCAGCATGGACAGGGAGCTCAATGAGCAGTTCTTC

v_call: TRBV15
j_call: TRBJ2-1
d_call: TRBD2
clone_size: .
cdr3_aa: CATSRPRGSGRGQFF
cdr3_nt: TGTGCCACCAGCAGACCCCGGGGTAGCGGGAGGGGGCAGTTCTTC

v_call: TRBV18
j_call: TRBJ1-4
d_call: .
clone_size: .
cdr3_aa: CASSGGKSEKLFF
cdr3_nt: TGTGCCAGCTCGGGGGGGAAGTCTGAAAAACTGTTTTTT

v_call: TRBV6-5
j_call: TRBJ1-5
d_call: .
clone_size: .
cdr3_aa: CASSPGYNQPQHF
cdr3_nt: TGTGCCAGCAGTCCGGGGTACAATCAGCCCCAGCATTTT